The source of this T cell receptor (beta chain) is a study of CD8 T cells in Susac syndrome. Study findings and constraints: The study recognized that its TCR sequencing and HLA analysis covered a relatively small number of individuals.

V lost 5 bases and J lost 7, with 14 bases in between. The CDR3 covers 13 residues. Regarding this clonotype: Its matching antigen is unknown.

RNA in amounts of about 0.45 to 1 ug was reverse transcribed with random hexamers. Across 54 Vbeta and 13 Jbeta, TCR beta CDR3 was amplified with immunoSEQ multiplex PCR. TCRdb analysed the immunoSEQ multiplex PCR reads with MiXCR anew, one entry per CDR3 protein. Among around 130,000 distinct CDR3 sequences listed, about 94% were seen once. CD8+ and CD4+ T cells taken from blood had their TCR beta sequenced. The multiple sclerosis controls consisted of treatment-naive patients with relapsing-remitting disease, either stable or active. The sequencing sample was made of CD4+ T cells from PBMCs. This chain uses TRBV12-3 or TRBV12-4 with TRBJ1-1, with a possible D match to TRBD1 (5 bases). This TCR came from a human donor with multiple sclerosis. As DNA, the CDR3 is TGTGCCAGCAGTCCTCAGACAGAGCTTGAAGCTTTCTTT. Translation: CASSPQTELEAFF.